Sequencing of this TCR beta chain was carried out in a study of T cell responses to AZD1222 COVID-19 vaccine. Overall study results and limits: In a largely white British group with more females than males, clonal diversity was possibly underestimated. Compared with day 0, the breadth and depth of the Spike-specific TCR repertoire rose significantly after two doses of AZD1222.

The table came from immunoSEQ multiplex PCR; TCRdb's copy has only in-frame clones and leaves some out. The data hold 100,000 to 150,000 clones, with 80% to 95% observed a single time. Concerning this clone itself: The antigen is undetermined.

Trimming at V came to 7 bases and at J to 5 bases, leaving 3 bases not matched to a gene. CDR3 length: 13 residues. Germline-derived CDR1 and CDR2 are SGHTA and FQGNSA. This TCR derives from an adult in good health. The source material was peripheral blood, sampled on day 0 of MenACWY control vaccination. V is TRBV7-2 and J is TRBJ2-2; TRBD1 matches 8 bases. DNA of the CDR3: TGTGCCAGCATCAGGGGGCTTACCGGGGAGCTGTTTTTT. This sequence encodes CASIRGLTGELFF.